These 10 T cell receptor beta chains were sequenced from one sample in a study of spatial heterogeneity in lung cancer. Time point meaning: sample taken at primary tumor resection. The antigens for these receptors are not known. TCRdb re-called the 5' RACE reads through MiXCR, storing one row per CDR3 protein. In the table there are roughly 2,000 distinct CDR3 sequences, 0.9% to 1.2% of which are singletons. Findings of the study overall: The number of expanded tumor alpha and beta chains correlated with mutation number.

The input for sequencing was lung tumor tissue, taken at surgery. The receptors were sampled from a male donor with early-stage non-small cell lung cancer.

This clonotype is labeled medium-sized (0.01 to 0.1%). The chain links TRBV24-1 to TRBJ1-4; a possible D gene is TRBD1 (6 bases). The V end was cut by 4 bases, the J end by 4 bases, with 15 bases between. The CDR3 loop spans 16 amino acids. Germline V gene lookup returns CDR1 KGHDR and CDR2 SFDVKD. The CDR3 region is CATSESRDTRNEKLFF. CDR3 sequence (DNA): TGTGCCACCAGTGAGTCCCGGGACACCCGTAATGAAAAACTGTTTTTT.

By its share, this clonotype is medium-sized (0.01 to 0.1%). The chain combines TRBV25-1 with TRBJ2-3, with D perhaps matching TRBD1 or TRBD2 (5 bases each). This CDR3 has 16 amino acids. V lost 1 base and J 4 bases, leaving 15 bases between the germline ends. Germline assignment: CDR1 MGHDK and CDR2 SYGVNS. CDR3 sequence (DNA): TGTGCCAGCAGTGAATGGGACCTGCTACTTGCAGATACGCAGTATTTT. This gives the protein CASSEWDLLLADTQYF.

This clonotype was observed many times. The chain joins TRBV5-1 to TRBJ1-2, with D maybe TRBD1 (5 bases). With 0 bases removed from V and 2 bases from J, the gap between germline ends came to 11 bases. The CDR3 length is 15 residues. Looked up from germline, CDR1 is SGHRS and CDR2 is YFSETQ. The CDR3 reads CASSLDGAVNYGYTF. The CDR3 DNA is TGCGCCAGCAGCTTGGACGGGGCTGTCAACTATGGCTACACCTTC.

By sample share, this clonotype is medium-sized. The chain has TRBV5-6 and TRBJ2-1, with D possibly being TRBD2 (6 bases). Germline V gene data show CDR1 as SGHDT and CDR2 as YYEEEE. The CDR3 length is 13 residues. V was clipped by 4 bases and J by 9 bases, with 14 bases between them. For the CDR3, the DNA is TGTGCCAGCAGCCTGGGGGGAGAGGTTGAGCAGTTCTTC. It codes for CASSLGGEVEQFF.

This clonotype was recorded at least ten times. This may be a read error, as it is one base from a much larger clone. CDR3: CASSLFERGSFMAQHF. CDR3 bases: TGTGCCAGCAGCTTATTCGAGAGGGGAAGCTTCATGGCCCAGCATTTT. This sequence joins TRBV7-8 and TRBJ1-5, with D tentatively TRBD1 (5 bases). CDR1 and CDR2 (germline): SGHVS, FQNEAQ. V lost 2 bases and J 11 bases, leaving 22 bases between the germline ends. CDR3 length equals 16 residues.

The V call is TRBV11-2, the J call TRBJ2-5; D uncertain. The CDR3 is 10 residues long. V lost 2 bases to trimming and J lost 11 bases, with 6 bases between them. The germline gives CDR1 SGHAT, CDR2 FQNNGV. For the CDR3, the DNA is TGTGCCAGCAGCTTAAGGAGACAGTACTTC. Residues: CASSLRRQYF.

By share of the sample, this clonotype is medium-sized. This chain joins TRBV6-1 and TRBJ1-1; 9 positions match TRBD1. CDR1 is MNHNS and CDR2 is SASEGT in the germline V gene. CDR3 size: 15 residues. J lost 0 bases, V lost 4 bases, and 3 bases had no gene match. The CDR3 sequence: CASSGDRVLNTEAFF. In DNA form, the CDR3 reads TGTGCCAGCAGTGGGGACAGGGTGTTGAACACTGAAGCTTTCTTT.

This clonotype rates as medium-sized. This chain joins TRBV10-3 and TRBJ2-5; D unclear. The CDR3 runs 11 residues. Germline loops: CDR1 ENHRY, CDR2 SYGVKD. V shed 3 bases and J shed 5 bases, with 4 bases lying between them. CDR3 bases: TGTGCCATCAGTGAAGGGGAGACCCAGTACTTC. Translation gives CAISEGETQYF.

This clonotype is termed medium-sized (0.01 to 0.1%). Here the CDR3 DNA reads TGTGCCAGCAGTGAAGGGACCTTAGGACGCCAAAAACTGTTTTTT. This codes for CASSEGTLGRQKLFF. The gene calls are TRBV6-1 and TRBJ1-4; D is undetermined. The germline V gene has CDR1 MNHNS and CDR2 SASEGT. The CDR3 is 15 amino acids. Trimming left V 1 base short and J 9 bases short, with 15 bases between.

This clonotype is classed as medium-sized. For the CDR3, the DNA is TGCAGTGCTAGTACGCGGGGGCCTACCTACGAGCAGTACTTC. This codes for CSASTRGPTYEQYF. The rearrangement joins TRBV20-1 to TRBJ2-7, with a weak D call TRBD2 (7 bases). V was trimmed by 3 bases and J by 2 bases, leaving 14 bases between them. This CDR3 contains 14 residues. The germline CDR1 and CDR2 sequences are DFQATT and SNEGSKA (reference sequence).